These 13 T cell receptor beta chains originate from one sample sequenced in a study of STAT3 mutations in large granular lymphocyte leukemia. Measured with immunoSEQ multiplex PCR; TCRdb has only the in-frame clones, and not every one. The sample includes approximately 25,000 clones, about 95% of them seen just once. For these TCRs, the target antigens are not known. General observations from the study: At least one immunodominant TCR beta clonotype appeared in every T-cell large granular lymphocyte leukemia patient.

Specimen: peripheral blood mononuclear cells. Receptor source: a middle-aged man with T-cell large granular lymphocyte leukemia. Some clones in this sample may be carry-over from other donors' samples.

This chain connects TRBV4-1 to TRBJ1-5; D is possibly TRBD1 (6 bases). The CDR3 spans 15 residues. Trimming took off 8 bases at V and 6 bases at J, with 20 bases between the two ends. Germline V gene sequence: CDR1 MGHRA, CDR2 YSYEKL. The CDR3 DNA reads TGCGCCAGCTCCCGCGGGCAGGGGCTAATTCAGCCCCAGCATTTT. Its protein is CASSRGQGLIQPQHF.

The chain carries TRBV5-5 and TRBJ1-5, with D maybe TRBD1 (6 bases). Germline assignment: CDR1 SGHKS and CDR2 YYEKEE (reference sequence). The CDR3 consists of 16 residues. V lost 4 bases and J 0 bases, leaving 14 bases between the germline ends. The CDR3 DNA sequence: TGTGCCAGCAGCCCGGGGGGGGCCTATAGCAATCAGCCCCAGCATTTT. Its translation: CASSPGGAYSNQPQHF.

The J gene is TRBJ1-2, the V gene TRBV18; TRBD1 might be the D (5 bases). Trimming left V 5 bases short and J 1 base short, with 17 bases between. The CDR3 has 16 residues. Germline V lookup: CDR1 KGHSH, CDR2 LQKENI. This CDR3 is CASSVRQGPGNYGYTF. The CDR3 bases are TGTGCCAGCTCAGTGCGGCAGGGTCCGGGTAACTATGGCTACACCTTC. The complete variable domain, with remaining parts taken from reference TRBV18 and TRBJ1-2, reads NAGVMQNPRHLVRRRGQEARLRCSPMKGHSHVYWYRQLPEEGLKFMVYLQKENIIDESGMPKERFSAEFPKEGPSILRIQQVVRGDSAAYFCASSVRQGPGNYGYTFGSGTRLTVV.

The chain couples TRBV27 to TRBJ2-6; D remains unclear. CDR1 and CDR2 (germline): MNHEY, SMNVEV (reference sequence). V dropped 5 bases and J dropped 0 bases, with 8 bases sitting between them. The length of the CDR3 is 15 residues. CDR3 residues: CASSRPSSGANVLTF. The CDR3 DNA reads TGTGCCAGCAGTCGTCCAAGCTCTGGGGCCAACGTCCTGACTTTC.

This chain uses TRBV18 with TRBJ1-1; TRBD1 is a possible D gene (5 bases). The CDR3 is 14 amino acids. Germline CDR1 reads KGHSH; CDR2 reads LQKENI. V was shortened by 5 bases and J by 0 bases, with 10 bases between the two germline ends. CDR3 loop: CASSSSDMNTEAFF. In nucleotides, the CDR3 is TGTGCCAGCTCATCGTCGGACATGAACACTGAAGCTTTCTTT.

The J gene is TRBJ1-1, the V gene TRBV28; 8 bases align to TRBD1. Trimming took 7 bases from V and 1 from J; bases not matched to a gene: 8. Germline V gene sequence: CDR1 MDHEN, CDR2 SYDVKM. CDR3 length: 15 amino acids. For the CDR3, the DNA is TGTGCCAGCACTTCCCCGGGACAGGCGAACACTGAAGCTTTCTTT. It specifies CASTSPGQANTEAFF.

The V call is TRBV10-3, the J call TRBJ2-7; D possibly corresponds to TRBD1 (6 bases). This CDR3 comprises 16 residues. V was trimmed by 3 bases and J by 5 bases, leaving 20 bases between them. Germline V gene lookup returns CDR1 ENHRY and CDR2 SYGVKD. The CDR3 sequence is CAISDPPGQLMHEQYF. In DNA form, the CDR3 reads TGTGCCATCAGTGATCCCCCGGGACAACTCATGCACGAGCAGTACTTC.

This chain links TRBV4-3 with TRBJ1-4; 7 bases are shared with TRBD1. This CDR3 comprises 15 residues. V dropped 3 bases and J dropped 5; count of bases not matched to a gene: 6. Per germline, CDR1 LGHNA and CDR2 YSLEER. The CDR3: CASSQWGRGNEKLFF. CDR3 bases: TGCGCCAGCAGCCAGTGGGGCAGGGGGAATGAAAAACTGTTTTTT.

As regards this clone: The conserved phenylalanine or tryptophan normally closing the CDR3 is absent here, so this likely arose from a read error. This chain connects TRBV5-6 to TRBJ1-2, with 9 bases that match TRBD1. J lost 7 bases, V lost 4 bases, and 11 bases had no gene match. The germline gives CDR1 SGHDT, CDR2 YYEEEE. The CDR3 loop spans 15 amino acids. The DNA of the CDR3 is TGTGCCAGCAGCCTAGGATTTGGGACAGGGTCTGGCTACACCCTC. It specifies CASSLGFGTGSGYTL.

The chain carries TRBV29-1 and TRBJ2-7; D might be TRBD2 (5 bases). V lost 6 bases, J lost 1 base, and 13 bases lay in between. Germline V gene data show CDR1 as SQVTM and CDR2 as ANQGSEA. The CDR3 consists of 13 residues. This CDR3 is CSVLSSGSYEQYF. CDR3 DNA: TGCAGCGTCCTCTCGTCGGGATCCTACGAGCAGTACTTC.

This chain uses TRBV6-1 with TRBJ1-5; 9 bases are a match to TRBD1. Trimming took 4 bases from V and 9 from J; bases not matched to a gene: 10. The CDR3 contains 15 residues. Germline V gene data show CDR1 as MNHNS and CDR2 as SASEGT. CDR3 bases: TGTGCCAGCAGTGGCCGGGACAGGGACCGAGTGCCCCAGCATTTT. Amino acid sequence: CASSGRDRDRVPQHF.

This chain uses TRBV29-1 with TRBJ2-5, with 7 bases fitting TRBD1. Germline V gene lookup returns CDR1 SQVTM and CDR2 ANQGSEA. Trimming took 4 bases from V and 1 from J; bases not matched to a gene: 3. The CDR3 is 13 residues long. DNA of the CDR3: TGCAGCGTTGTCCGACAGGGCCAAGAGACCCAGTACTTC. Amino acid sequence: CSVVRQGQETQYF. Full variable domain (outside the CDR3, taken from reference TRBV29-1 and TRBJ2-5): SAVISQKPSRDICQRGTSLTIQCQVDSQVTMMFWYRQQPGQSLTLIATANQGSEATYESGFVIDKFPISRPNLTFSTLTVSNMSPEDSSIYLCSVVRQGQETQYFGPGTRLLVL.

The genes are TRBV7-9 and TRBJ1-5, with D uncertain. The V end lost 1 base, the J end lost 7 bases, and 5 bases lay between the germline ends. Germline V lookup: CDR1 SEHNR, CDR2 FQNEAQ (reference sequence). The CDR3 contains 12 residues. The DNA of the CDR3 is TGTGCCAGCAGCTTAGATGGCCAGCCCCAGCATTTT. It is translated as CASSLDGQPQHF.